The clone carrying this T cell receptor (beta chain) was counted a few times. The data belong to a study of blood T cell repertoires in COVID-19. Study summary: The United States, Italy and Spain supplied acute and convalescent COVID-19 samples. PBMCs, B-cell-depleted T cells, or T cells provided the cDNA or gDNA that made up the material.

In the original workflow: Reference gene primer amplification yielded estimated nucleated cell counts. Only in-frame clones appear in the TCRdb table, and some are missing; sequencing was by immunoSEQ multiplex PCR. From that table come the V and J calls and clone size; the DNA was used to work out D and trimming. The top ten clones hold 8% of a sample with 140,000 to 150,000 clones, approximately 83% of them seen once. V lost 8 bases, J lost 4 bases, and 15 bases lay in between. The CDR3 has 13 amino acids. Germline values: CDR1 SNHLY, CDR2 FYNNEI. This clonotype was sampled from a woman aged 55-69 years with COVID-19, enrolled during active disease. The sequencing input was peripheral blood. This rearrangement joins TRBV2 to TRBJ2-7; D ambiguous. CDR3 nucleotides: TGTGCCAGCGGTTTATCCGGTCGGTACGAGCAGTACTTC. Its protein is CASGLSGRYEQYF.